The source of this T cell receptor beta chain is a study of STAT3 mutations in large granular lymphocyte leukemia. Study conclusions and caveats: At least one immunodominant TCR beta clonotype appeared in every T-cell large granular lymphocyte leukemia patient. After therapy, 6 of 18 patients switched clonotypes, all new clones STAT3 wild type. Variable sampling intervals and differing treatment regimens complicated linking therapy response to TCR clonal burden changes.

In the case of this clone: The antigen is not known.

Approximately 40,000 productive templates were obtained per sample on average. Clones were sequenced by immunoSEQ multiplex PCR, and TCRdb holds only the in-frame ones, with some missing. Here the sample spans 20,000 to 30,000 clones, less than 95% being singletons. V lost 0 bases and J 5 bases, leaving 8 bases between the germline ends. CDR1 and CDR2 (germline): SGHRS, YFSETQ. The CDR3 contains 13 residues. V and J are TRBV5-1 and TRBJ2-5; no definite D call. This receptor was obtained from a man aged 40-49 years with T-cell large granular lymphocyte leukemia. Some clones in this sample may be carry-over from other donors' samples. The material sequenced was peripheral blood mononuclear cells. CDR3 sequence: CASSLGNRETQYF. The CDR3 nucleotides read TGCGCCAGCAGCTTGGGAAATAGGGAGACCCAGTACTTC.